This T cell receptor beta chain was captured by sequencing in a study of identical twins. Via MiXCR, TCRdb re-called the 5' RACE reads, giving one row per CDR3 protein. Of more than 650,000 distinct CDR3 sequences listed, approximately 6% are singletons. General study findings and limits: Weaker excess twin sharing was seen among beta out-of-frame sequences. While abundant cord blood beta clonotypes carried fewer insertions, memory repertoires showed no such pattern. Compared with unrelated sharing, twin-shared out-of-frame alpha sequences had more low-probability sequences.

This clonotype was counted at least ten times. What it binds is unknown. Trimming took 3 bases from V and 6 from J, leaving 12 bases between them. The germline V gene encodes CDR1 DFQATT and CDR2 SNEGSKA (reference sequence). This CDR3 comprises 12 residues. Sequenced sample: naive T cells sorted from blood. The chain uses TRBV20-1 and TRBJ2-7; unclear D gene. This receptor was obtained from a man between 18 and 35 years old in good health. Written as DNA, the CDR3 is TGCAGTGCTAGGAAGGTCGTAGGCGAGCAGTACTTC. Its protein product is CSARKVVGEQYF.